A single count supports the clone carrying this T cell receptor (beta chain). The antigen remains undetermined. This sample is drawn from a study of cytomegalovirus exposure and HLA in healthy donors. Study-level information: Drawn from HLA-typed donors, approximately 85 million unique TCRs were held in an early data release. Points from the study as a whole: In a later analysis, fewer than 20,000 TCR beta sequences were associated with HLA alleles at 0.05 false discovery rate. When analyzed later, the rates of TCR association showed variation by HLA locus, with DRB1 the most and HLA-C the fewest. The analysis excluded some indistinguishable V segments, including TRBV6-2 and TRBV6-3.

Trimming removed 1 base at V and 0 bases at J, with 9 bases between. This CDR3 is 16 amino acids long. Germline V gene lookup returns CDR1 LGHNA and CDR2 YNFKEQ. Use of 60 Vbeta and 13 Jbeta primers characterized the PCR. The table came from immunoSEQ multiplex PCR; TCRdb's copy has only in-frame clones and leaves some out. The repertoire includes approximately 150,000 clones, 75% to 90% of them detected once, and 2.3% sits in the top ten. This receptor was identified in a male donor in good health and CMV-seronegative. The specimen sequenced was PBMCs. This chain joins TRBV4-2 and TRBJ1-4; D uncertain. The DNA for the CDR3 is TGTGCCAGCAGCCAAGGGGTAGGAGCAACTAATGAAAAACTGTTTTTT. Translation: CASSQGVGATNEKLFF.